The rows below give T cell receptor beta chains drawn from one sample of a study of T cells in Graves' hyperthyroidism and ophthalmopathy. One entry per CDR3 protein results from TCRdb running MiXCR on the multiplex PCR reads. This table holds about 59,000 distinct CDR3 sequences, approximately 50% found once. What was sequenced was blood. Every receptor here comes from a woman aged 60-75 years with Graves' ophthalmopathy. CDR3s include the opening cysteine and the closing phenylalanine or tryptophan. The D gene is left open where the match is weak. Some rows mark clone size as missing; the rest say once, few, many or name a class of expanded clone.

CDR3 DNA: TGCTTCCAACTCCGGGACAGGGTGAATTCACCCCTCCACTTT
CDR3 protein: CFQLRDRVNSPLHF
J gene: TRBJ1-6
D gene: TRBD1
V gene: TRBV15
clone size: .

CDR3 DNA: TGTGCCAGCAGCCTCGAGATGGGACAGAACTATGGCTACACCTTC
CDR3 protein: CASSLEMGQNYGYTF
J gene: TRBJ1-2
D gene: TRBD1
V gene: TRBV7-3
clone size: .

CDR3 DNA: TGTGCCAGCAGCCCCCGGGTGGGGCAGAACACTGAAGCTTTCTTT
CDR3 protein: CASSPRVGQNTEAFF
J gene: TRBJ1-1
D gene: .
V gene: TRBV7-8
clone size: .

CDR3 DNA: TGTGCCAGCAGTGAAGGAGCGGGAGTGGGAGATACGCAGTATTTT
CDR3 protein: CASSEGAGVGDTQYF
J gene: TRBJ2-3
D gene: TRBD2
V gene: TRBV7-3
clone size: .

CDR3 DNA: TGCAGCGTTGAAGGCGGAGAGGGCACAGATACGCAGTATTTT
CDR3 protein: CSVEGGEGTDTQYF
J gene: TRBJ2-3
D gene: .
V gene: TRBV29-1
clone size: medium-sized

CDR3 DNA: TGTGCCAGCAGCGTAGCGGGTCAAACCTACGAGCAGTACTTC
CDR3 protein: CASSVAGQTYEQYF
J gene: TRBJ2-7
D gene: .
V gene: TRBV9
clone size: .

CDR3 DNA: TGTGCCAGCAGTGACCCAGGGATAGACAATCAGCCCCAGCATTTT
CDR3 protein: CASSDPGIDNQPQHF
J gene: TRBJ1-5
D gene: .
V gene: TRBV6-4
clone size: .

CDR3 DNA: TGTGCCAGCAGCGGCGGCAGGTCCTTCGAGCAGTACTTC
CDR3 protein: CASSGGRSFEQYF
J gene: TRBJ2-7
D gene: .
V gene: TRBV9
clone size: .

CDR3 DNA: TGTGCCAGCAGCGTCGGGACACAGAGGTACTCTGGGGCCAACGTCCTGACTTTC
CDR3 protein: CASSVGTQRYSGANVLTF
J gene: TRBJ2-6
D gene: .
V gene: TRBV9
clone size: many

CDR3 DNA: TGTGCCAGCAGCCGGACAGGAACGGATTATTTGAACACTGAAGCTTTCTTT
CDR3 protein: CASSRTGTDYLNTEAFF
J gene: TRBJ1-1
D gene: TRBD1
V gene: TRBV7-9
clone size: .

CDR3 DNA: TGCAGTGTTCAGACGGGACTAGCGGGACCCACAGATACGCAGTATTTT
CDR3 protein: CSVQTGLAGPTDTQYF
J gene: TRBJ2-3
D gene: TRBD2
V gene: TRBV20-1
clone size: many

CDR3 DNA: TGCGCCAGCAGCTTGGTTAGGGGGCACGCCGGTGAGCTGTTTTTT
CDR3 protein: CASSLVRGHAGELFF
J gene: TRBJ2-2
D gene: TRBD1
V gene: TRBV5-1
clone size: .

CDR3 DNA: TGTGCCAGCAGCCAAGATCCGGGAGGGGGACCAGATACGCAGTATTTT
CDR3 protein: CASSQDPGGGPDTQYF
J gene: TRBJ2-3
D gene: TRBD2
V gene: TRBV4-2
clone size: many

CDR3 DNA: TGCAGTGCTAGAGGCACAGGGAACTATGGCTACACCTTC
CDR3 protein: CSARGTGNYGYTF
J gene: TRBJ1-2
D gene: .
V gene: TRBV20-1
clone size: medium-sized

CDR3 DNA: TGTGCCAGCAGTTATGGCTACACCTTC
CDR3 protein: CASSYGYTF
J gene: TRBJ1-2
D gene: .
V gene: TRBV2
clone size: .

CDR3 DNA: TGTGCCAGCAGCCCTCAACCAGGAACCTACGAGCAGTACTTC
CDR3 protein: CASSPQPGTYEQYF
J gene: TRBJ2-7
D gene: .
V gene: TRBV7-3
clone size: many